Listed here are 31 T cell receptor beta chains from one sample, sequenced in a study of blood T cell repertoires in COVID-19. Profiled with immunoSEQ multiplex PCR; TCRdb holds only in-frame clones, not every one. The table records 210,000 or so clones, 80% to 85% of them present only once. The sample comprised peripheral blood. These receptors were obtained from a human donor in a cohort sampled during active COVID-19.

The V call is TRBV30, the J call TRBJ2-7, with TRBD2 matching over 7 bases. J lost 1 base, V lost 1 base, and 7 bases had no gene match. Germline V lookup: CDR1 GTSNPN, CDR2 SVGIG (reference sequence). The length of the CDR3 is 15 residues. The CDR3 reads CAWSAVSGPSYEQYF. Here the CDR3 DNA reads TGTGCCTGGAGTGCAGTTAGCGGGCCTTCCTACGAGCAGTACTTC.

V usage is TRBV11-2 and J usage is TRBJ2-3, with 7 bases matching TRBD2. Trimming cost V 6 bases and J 7 bases; bases outside gene matches: 7. CDR3 size: 13 residues. CDR1 is SGHAT and CDR2 is FQNNGV in the germline V gene. CDR3 sequence reads: CASSWGGDYTQYF. CDR3 in DNA: TGTGCCAGCAGTTGGGGGGGGGATTATACGCAGTATTTT.

The chain employs TRBV7-9 and TRBJ1-4; 7 bases are a match to TRBD1. The J segment lost 8 bases and the V segment lost 2 bases, leaving 5 bases of the junction unmatched. The CDR3 has 14 residues. The germline gives CDR1 SEHNR, CDR2 FQNEAQ (reference sequence). CDR3 bases: TGTGCCAGCAGCTTAAGGGGGCCCGGCGAAAAACTGTTTTTT. Residues: CASSLRGPGEKLFF.

The J gene is TRBJ2-5, the V gene TRBV7-6; D possibly corresponds to TRBD1 (5 bases). V lost 4 bases, J lost 1 base, and 16 bases lay in between. The CDR3 consists of 16 residues. The germline V gene encodes CDR1 SGHVS and CDR2 FNYEAQ. The CDR3: CASSSTPDTGQETQYF. For the CDR3, the DNA is TGTGCCAGCAGCTCCACCCCGGACACGGGCCAAGAGACCCAGTACTTC.

The chain employs TRBV3-1 (or the pseudogene TRBV3-2) and TRBJ2-4; 9 positions agree with TRBD1. The CDR3 contains 12 residues. CDR1 LGHDT and CDR2 YNNKEL come from the germline V gene (reference sequence). J gave up 15 bases and V 3 bases, and 6 bases lay outside the gene matches. As DNA, the CDR3 is TGTGCCAGCAGCCAGGGACAGGGAGGTCCGTACTTC. Protein sequence: CASSQGQGGPYF.

J is TRBJ1-1 and V is TRBV2; 10 nucleotides line up with TRBD1. This CDR3 spans 14 amino acids. Germline CDR1 SNHLY, CDR2 FYNNEI. With 5 bases clipped from V and 2 bases from J, the junction kept 2 bases outside the gene matches. CDR3 bases: TGTGCCAGCAGTTGGGACAGGGGAAACACTGAAGCTTTCTTT. Its translation is CASSWDRGNTEAFF.

The genes are TRBV3-1 (or the pseudogene TRBV3-2) and TRBJ1-2, with D tentatively TRBD1 (5 bases). Per the germline V gene, CDR1 is LGHDT and CDR2 is YNNKEL (reference sequence). Trimming removed 4 bases from V and 2 bases from J, with 11 bases in between. This CDR3 is built from 14 residues. The CDR3 coding sequence is TGTGCCAGCAGCCCAAACAGGAAAAACTATGGCTACACCTTC. Its protein is CASSPNRKNYGYTF.

The V and J genes are TRBV19 and TRBJ2-3; 9 positions match TRBD2. In germline, CDR1 is LNHDA, CDR2 SQIVND (reference sequence). V gave up 3 bases and J gave up 6 bases; unmatched junction bases: 10. The CDR3 spans 16 residues. This CDR3 is CASSIPAGGPPDTQYF. The CDR3 DNA is TGTGCCAGTAGTATTCCAGCGGGAGGCCCCCCGGATACGCAGTATTTT.

V gene TRBV6-5 combines with J gene TRBJ1-1; D gene unclear. Germline-derived CDR1 and CDR2 are MNHEY and SVGAGI. The CDR3 sequence is 13 residues long. Between the trimmed V and J ends, which lost 5 bases and 0 bases, there was a span of 7 bases. The CDR3 loop reads CASSMRVNTEAFF. The CDR3 DNA follows: TGTGCCAGCAGTATGAGAGTGAACACTGAAGCTTTCTTT.

The V and J genes are TRBV6-1 and TRBJ2-3, with D possibly TRBD1 on 5 matching bases. Trimming removed 3 bases at V and 4 bases at J, with 11 bases between. This CDR3 has 14 residues. From germline, CDR1 is MNHNS and CDR2 SASEGT. CDR3 DNA: TGTGCCAGCAGTGACCTCCAGGGTGCAGATACGCAGTATTTT. The encoded protein is CASSDLQGADTQYF.

V gene TRBV3-1 (or the pseudogene TRBV3-2) combines with J gene TRBJ1-5; the D is unclear. Trimming cost V 1 base and J 7 bases, with 14 bases left between them. The CDR3 extends over 15 amino acids. CDR1 is LGHDT and CDR2 is YNNKEL in the germline V gene (reference sequence). CDR3: CASSQGHSRHQPQHF. The CDR3 DNA reads TGTGCCAGCAGCCAAGGCCATTCAAGACACCAGCCCCAGCATTTT.

V usage is TRBV2 and J usage is TRBJ2-2; 12 nucleotides line up with TRBD2. CDR3 length: 15 amino acids. Germline V gene sequence: CDR1 SNHLY, CDR2 FYNNEI. Trimming at V came to 8 bases and at J to 3 bases, leaving 4 bases not matched to a gene. This CDR3 is CASHRLAGDTGELFF. The CDR3 nucleotides are TGTGCCAGCCACAGACTAGCGGGAGACACCGGGGAGCTGTTTTTT.

The V and J genes are TRBV27 and TRBJ2-2, with TRBD2 identical over 11 bases. Trimming removed 10 bases from V and 7 bases from J; junction bases left unmatched: 14. Per the germline V gene, CDR1 is MNHEY and CDR2 is SMNVEV (reference sequence). The CDR3 spans 16 residues. The CDR3, as DNA: TGTGCCACGAGGGGTAGCGGGAGGGCCATGGTCGGGGAGCTGTTTTTT. Protein: CATRGSGRAMVGELFF.

This chain uses TRBV9 with TRBJ2-1; 9 nucleotides align to TRBD1. This CDR3 has 18 residues. CDR1 and CDR2 (germline): SGDLS, YYNGEE. Losses at the gene ends were 3 bases for V and 0 bases for J; bases not matched to a gene: 10. The CDR3 sequence: CASSAGTGPAGSYNEQFF. Here the CDR3 DNA reads TGTGCCAGCAGCGCCGGGACAGGGCCGGCCGGCTCCTACAATGAGCAGTTCTTC.

The genes are TRBV11-1 and TRBJ1-1, with unresolved D. V was trimmed by 3 bases and J by 1 base, leaving 6 bases between them. The CDR3 loop spans 13 amino acids. CDR1 SGHAT and CDR2 FQDESV come from the germline V gene (reference sequence). CDR3 nucleotides: TGTGCCAGCAGCTTTGGCCGGAACACTGAAGCTTTCTTT. Translated, it gives CASSFGRNTEAFF. Full variable domain (rest looked up from reference TRBV11-1 and TRBJ1-1): EAEVAQSPRYKITEKSQAVAFWCDPISGHATLYWYRQILGQGPELLVQFQDESVVDDSQLPKDRFSAERLKGVDSTLKIQPAELGDSAMYLCASSFGRNTEAFFGQGTRLTVV.

V and J are TRBV19 and TRBJ2-2, with D possibly matching TRBD1 (5 bases). Germline V gene data show CDR1 as LNHDA and CDR2 as SQIVND (reference sequence). V was shortened by 2 bases and J by 3 bases, with 7 bases between the two germline ends. The CDR3 consists of 14 residues. The CDR3 nucleotides read TGTGCCAGTAGTATACAGGGATACACCGGGGAGCTGTTTTTT. Translating it yields CASSIQGYTGELFF.

The chain links TRBV27 to TRBJ1-4; no firm D call. Germline assignment: CDR1 MNHEY and CDR2 SMNVEV (reference sequence). The CDR3 is 13 amino acids. V was clipped by 8 bases and J by 5 bases, with 12 bases between them. CDR3 amino acids: CASGPWPNEKLFF. As DNA, the CDR3 is TGTGCCAGCGGCCCTTGGCCGAATGAAAAACTGTTTTTT.

This chain connects TRBV27 to TRBJ1-2; 7 positions agree with TRBD1. Germline-derived CDR1 and CDR2 are MNHEY and SMNVEV (reference sequence). The CDR3 runs 13 residues. Trimming took 1 base from V and 8 from J; bases not matched to a gene: 4. For the CDR3, the DNA is TGTGCCAGCAGTTTATTAGGGACAGCCGGCTACACCTTC. Amino acid sequence: CASSLLGTAGYTF.

This chain connects TRBV3-1 (or the pseudogene TRBV3-2) to TRBJ2-1, with 7 nucleotides matching TRBD2. Losses at the gene ends were 0 bases for V and 2 bases for J; bases not matched to a gene: 4. The germline gives CDR1 LGHDT, CDR2 YNNKEL (reference sequence). CDR3 length equals 16 residues. The CDR3, as DNA: TGTGCCAGCAGCCAAGACTCGGGAGGACCCTACAATGAGCAGTTCTTC. Its translation: CASSQDSGGPYNEQFF.

The chain links TRBV11-3 to TRBJ1-3; 7 bases fit TRBD1. CDR1 SGHNT and CDR2 YENEEA come from the germline V gene. This CDR3 spans 14 amino acids. Trimming took 5 bases from V and 0 from J; bases not matched to a gene: 1. CDR3 DNA sequence: TGTGCCAGCAGCCGGGACAGCTCTGGAAACACCATATATTTT. This codes for CASSRDSSGNTIYF.

The chain carries TRBV27 and TRBJ2-6; D is perhaps TRBD2 (6 bases). CDR3 length: 14 amino acids. Trimming cost V 8 bases and J 0 bases, with 8 bases left between them. Germline V gives CDR1 MNHEY, CDR2 SMNVEV (reference sequence). The CDR3 DNA is TGTGCCAGCGGGGGGATCTCTGGGGCCAACGTCCTGACTTTC. Translated, it gives CASGGISGANVLTF.

The chain recombines TRBV5-1 with TRBJ2-2; perhaps TRBD2 as D (6 bases). Trimming took 2 bases from V and 6 from J, leaving 11 bases between them. Germline values: CDR1 SGHRS, CDR2 YFSETQ. This CDR3 has 14 amino acids. The CDR3 bases are TGCGCCAGCAGCTTATCCAGGGAGGCCGGGGAGCTGTTTTTT. Its translation: CASSLSREAGELFF.

The chain recombines TRBV6-5 with TRBJ1-2, with D tentatively TRBD1 (6 bases). The length of the CDR3 is 13 residues. The germline gives CDR1 MNHEY, CDR2 SVGAGI. Trimming removed 6 bases at V and 4 bases at J, with 12 bases between. CDR3 residues: CASSSTGIYGYTF. CDR3 DNA sequence: TGTGCCAGCAGCTCGACAGGTATCTATGGCTACACCTTC.

The rearrangement uses TRBV5-4 and TRBJ2-2; 7 nucleotides match TRBD2. V shed 0 bases and J 5 bases; nucleotides not matched to a gene: 10. The length of the CDR3 is 17 residues. Germline assignment: CDR1 SGHNT and CDR2 YYREEE (reference sequence). This CDR3 is CASSLAFVREGTGELFF. In DNA, the CDR3 is TGTGCCAGCAGCTTGGCTTTCGTGAGGGAGGGAACCGGGGAGCTGTTTTTT.

This chain links TRBV10-3 with TRBJ2-1, with 8 nucleotides matching TRBD2. V lost 0 bases and J lost 7; bases outside the gene matches: 11. Germline V gene data show CDR1 as ENHRY and CDR2 as SYGVKD. The CDR3 contains 17 residues. CDR3 loop: CAISESNGLARRNEQFF. The CDR3, as DNA: TGTGCCATCAGTGAGTCGAATGGACTAGCAAGGAGGAATGAGCAGTTCTTC.

This clone turned up a few times. CDR3 DNA sequence: TGTGCCAGCAGGTCCGGGACAGGGTCCAATCAGCCCCAGCATTTT. Translating it yields CASRSGTGSNQPQHF. The rearrangement joins TRBV21-1 to TRBJ1-5; the table names TRBD1, a call not compared with the DNA. TRBV21-1 is a pseudogene locus. The CDR3 covers 15 residues.

The chain couples TRBV27 to TRBJ2-7, with D possibly matching TRBD1 (6 bases). The germline CDR1 and CDR2 sequences are MNHEY and SMNVEV (reference sequence). Trimming removed 7 bases at V and 6 bases at J, with 22 bases between. This CDR3 is built from 15 residues. In DNA, the CDR3 is TGTGCCAGCACCTCATTATCGGGACACTATTCCGAGCAGTACTTC. Residues: CASTSLSGHYSEQYF.

As for this clone: Compared with germline, one end of the junction differs, possibly owing to a read error. J is TRBJ2-2 and V is TRBV7-9, with no clear D. CDR3 length equals 14 residues. Germline V gene data show CDR1 as SEHNR and CDR2 as FQNEAQ (reference sequence). The CDR3 nucleotides are TGTGCCAGCACCTTATTACAGAACACCGGGGAGCTGTTTTTT. It is translated as CASTLLQNTGELFF.

This sequence joins TRBV5-1 and TRBJ1-1, with unresolved D. CDR1 is SGHRS, CDR2 YFSETQ, per germline. V was clipped by 4 bases and J by 3 bases, with 13 bases between them. The CDR3 has 14 amino acids. DNA for the CDR3: TGCGCCAGCAGCAAAACCGGCGGGGACACTGAAGCTTTCTTT. This gives the protein CASSKTGGDTEAFF.

V usage is TRBV14 and J usage is TRBJ2-2; D remains unclear. Per germline, CDR1 SGHDN and CDR2 FVKESK. The CDR3 length is 14 residues. Trimming took off 5 bases at V and 3 bases at J, with 10 bases between the two ends. CDR3 loop: CASSSPFYTGELFF. The DNA of the CDR3 is TGTGCCAGCAGCTCCCCGTTCTACACCGGGGAGCTGTTTTTT.

Only a few counts were recorded for this clone. This chain links TRBV27 with TRBJ2-1; D ambiguous. This CDR3 comprises 15 residues. V shed 5 bases and J shed 2 bases, with 13 bases lying between them. Germline-derived CDR1 and CDR2 are MNHEY and SMNVEV (reference sequence). The CDR3 region is CASSRGRPTYNEQFF. As DNA, the CDR3 is TGTGCCAGCAGTAGAGGCCGGCCTACCTACAATGAGCAGTTCTTC.